The 5 T cell receptor beta chains below come from one sample, sequenced in a study of blood T cells in healthy people across ages. Through a sample-barcoded 5' primer and a J-beta primer mix, a second PCR was run for about 6 to 12 cycles. TCRdb reanalysed the 5' RACE reads using MiXCR and keeps one entry per CDR3 protein. The table shows around 650,000 distinct CDR3 sequences, with 32% occurring only once. Sequenced: blood. These receptors were obtained from a woman older than 75 in good health.

A note on this clonotype: A much larger clone is a single base away; this may be a read error. The chain employs TRBV9 and TRBJ2-3; 7 bases are a match to TRBD1. Germline lookup yields CDR1 SGDLS and CDR2 YYNGEE. The CDR3 runs 15 residues. The CDR3 protein is CAGSPGQESTDTQYF. CDR3 DNA sequence: TGTGCCGGCAGCCCTGGACAGGAGAGCACAGATACGCAGTATTTT.

Written as DNA, the CDR3 is TGCAGTGCTTCCAAAAGCGGGGGGGCATTGGAATACTACGAGCAGTACTTC. Translation: CSASKSGGALEYYEQYF. The chain carries TRBV20-1 and TRBJ2-7; the match to TRBD2 covers 10 bases. CDR1 is DFQATT and CDR2 is SNEGSKA in the germline V gene (reference sequence). V lost 5 bases, J lost 3 bases, and 16 bases stayed unmatched. The CDR3 extends over 17 amino acids.

This clonotype was counted only a few times. The J gene is TRBJ1-5, the V gene TRBV15; D is unresolved. This CDR3 is 16 amino acids long. Trimming removed 2 bases at V and 2 bases at J, with 13 bases between. CDR1 and CDR2 (germline): LNHNV, YYDKDF (reference sequence). The CDR3 region has the DNA TGTGCCACCAGCAGACTACCGAGGGTCGGCAATCAGCCCCAGCATTTT. Its protein product is CATSRLPRVGNQPQHF.

This clonotype was recorded many times. V usage is TRBV20-1 and J usage is TRBJ2-1, with 12 bases that match TRBD2. The germline gives CDR1 DFQATT, CDR2 SNEGSKA (reference sequence). The CDR3 runs to 14 residues. J gave up 6 bases and V 4 bases, and 4 bases lay outside the gene matches. The CDR3 is CSAILAGGSNEQFF. The CDR3 DNA reads TGCAGTGCTATTCTAGCGGGGGGGAGCAATGAGCAGTTCTTC.

Many counts were recorded for this clonotype. This rearrangement joins TRBV20-1 to TRBJ2-5, with 9 nucleotides matching TRBD1. CDR3 length: 14 amino acids. Germline assignment: CDR1 DFQATT and CDR2 SNEGSKA (reference sequence). The ends lost 6 bases at V and 0 bases at J; junction bases unmatched: 5. The CDR3: CSAADRGYQETQYF. The CDR3 region has the DNA TGCAGTGCCGCCGACAGGGGGTACCAAGAGACCCAGTACTTC.